This TCR beta chain was captured by sequencing in a study of cytomegalovirus exposure and HLA in healthy donors (dated by TCRdb to between 2016 and 2019). A note on the overall study: An earlier analysis of 587 of the donors reported about 260 Gb of sequence data and around 110 million unique TCR beta sequences obtained from approximately 180 million T cells. An early release that covered about 640 HLA-typed donors contained approximately 300 gigabases of sequencing data and tens of millions of unique TCR sequences. The genetic ancestry cluster associated with self-reported Caucasian donors included around 76% of the roughly 400 genotyped donors. The study was designed to test whether signatures of past pathogen exposure could be identified by cataloging public T cell receptors. The study profiled the T cell repertoires of hundreds of subjects by immunosequencing and related them to cytomegalovirus serostatus. Besides the first cohort of approximately 710 subjects, a separate validation cohort made up of 120 different subjects was used. The study combined high-throughput TCR immunosequencing, statistical association of individual TCRs with disease status, and machine learning to predict cytomegalovirus infection status. To study patterns of TCR occurrence, a later analysis re-analyzed previously published TCR beta repertoires from more than 550 donors and added high-resolution HLA genotyping. The later analysis used no new phenotypic data to find candidate immune exposures, relying instead on TCR beta sequences and their occurrence across donors. To decide whether each TCR beta V gene segment behaved as functional or pseudogenic, an earlier analysis of approximately 590 of the donors relied on high-throughput TCR beta sequencing. Donor age, sex, ethnicity and CMV serostatus were compiled together with the repertoire data. A later genetic analysis used genome-wide SNP genotypes for about three fifths of the 666 donors, treating that subset as a discovery cohort. All discovery cohort repertoires had been generated using a single sequencing platform. Both class I and class II loci were covered by HLA typing, at four-digit resolution. The number of typed donors differed by locus: roughly 629-640 for A, B, C, DRB1 and DQB1; approximately 540 for DQA1; some 610 for DPA1; and roughly 450 for DPB1. Roughly five DR-DQ haplotypes were handled as single units for association and clustering, since linkage in the cohort was strong. On average, around 230,000 unique TCR beta nucleotide sequences were sequenced per donor among more than 350 genotyped donors of the cohort, with roughly 18% of those sequences being non-productive.

The full study reports these points: Compared with the roughly 670-donor mean, donors in an Asian-associated ancestry cluster had fewer N-insertions in productive TCRs, according to a later genetic analysis. According to a later analysis, parvovirus B19, influenza, CMV and Epstein-Barr virus appeared linked to several top co-occurrence clusters. A further reported finding was that TCR beta sequences accurately predicted the HLA-A and HLA-B alleles for most subjects in the first cohort. The authors suggested that the approach could potentially be generalized to other disease states and immunological phenotypes. The earlier analysis of 587 of the donors excluded roughly 17 rarely observed V segments, including chromosome 9 orphons, because counts were too low. At a false discovery rate of 0.05, a later analysis linked 16,951 TCR beta sequences to specific HLA alleles. In the study, about 150 TCR beta chains were listed as associated with cytomegalovirus. The classifier was reported to diagnose cytomegalovirus status with high specificity and sensitivity in both the original and validation cohorts. A later genetic analysis associated a missense DCLRE1C variant with V-gene and J-gene trimming of TCR beta chains, and an independent cohort replicated the association. A later analysis found that TCR association rates varied across HLA loci, with DRB1 alleles showing the most associated TCRs and HLA-C alleles the fewest. For the cohort, immune exposure information was limited to CMV serostatus. According to a later analysis, most CMV-associated TCR beta chains appeared to be HLA-restricted, and the HLA associations seemed to be driven largely by CMV exposure. Three of the identified cytomegalovirus-associated TCR beta chains were confirmed in vitro to be specific for cytomegalovirus antigens. Sequencing depth was assumed to be roughly uniform across donors in the presence/absence analyses, though that assumption may not hold. Some IMGT-functional V segments, including TRBV6-2 and TRBV6-3, could not be told apart with the 87-base-pair reads, so those segments were excluded. In a later analysis, HLA-associated TCR beta chains were found to be more clonally expanded and to have lower generation probabilities than equally common non-associated chains. HLA typing was unavailable for some donors at each locus, so association tests used only the typed subset. An earlier analysis of 587 of the donors showed that most TCR beta V segments appeared in productive rearrangements either about 90% or about 30% of the time, which broadly matched IMGT annotations. While some public TCRs were present in many individuals, most TCR sequences turned up only very rarely across donors. Correlated functional status among segregating V segments might reflect linkage disequilibrium, but an unknown experimental factor could not be ruled out. Assigning TCR associations to individual alleles was difficult when HLA alleles, especially DR and DQ, strongly co-occurred. A cluster of highly shared sequence variants was judged likely to represent a technical artifact of the sequencing pipeline. Only TCR beta chains were sequenced in this cohort, and the absence of alpha or paired-chain data limited detectable features.

Between the V and J ends, shortened by 1 base and 0 bases respectively, the junction contains 13 bases. The germline V gene supplies CDR1 LGHNA and CDR2 YNFKEQ. Spanning cysteine to phenylalanine, the CDR3 consists of 17 amino acids. The sequence is cut down to CDR3 DNA, 51 bases in frame from base 1. With respect to this clone: Its antigen target is currently unknown.

Library generation was performed with the immunoSEQ multiplex PCR assay. A mixture of 60 forward primers for TCR Vbeta segments and 13 reverse primers for TCR Jbeta segments was used in the multiplex PCR. Amplification of the CDR3 region of rearranged TCR beta genes was performed with a multiplex PCR assay on genomic DNA. On the Illumina HiSeq System, the amplified TCR beta libraries were sequenced as 87-base-pair reads. Under the source paper's analysis protocol: In a later analysis, about 80 million unique TCR beta chains were counted across the approximately 620 repertoires, and roughly 11 million of these chains were shared by at least two donors. Raw reads were error-corrected and collapsed into unique sequences with a nearest-neighbor algorithm that merged closely related sequences to remove PCR and sequencing errors. Alignment of CDR3 sequences to IMGT reference sequences was used to assign V, D and J gene segments. For a sequence to be retained, at least a six-nucleotide match to both a V gene segment and a J gene segment was required. A rearrangement counted as productive if the CDR3 had no stop codons and remained in frame with V and J, and every other rearrangement counted as non-productive. CDR3 was defined according to IMGT convention as the region running from the second conserved V-encoded cysteine to the conserved J-encoded phenylalanine. Sequences without an unambiguous match to a single V gene segment were excluded from the earlier analysis of about 600 of the donors. In an earlier analysis of 500 to 750 of the donors, V segments were called functional above 56.7% productive rearrangements and were called segregating when the between-donor standard deviation exceeded 5%. A statistical classification framework was built to diagnose cytomegalovirus status from the catalog of TCR beta chain sequences. V and J gene assignment, in a later analysis, came from comparing TCR nucleotide sequences with IMGT/GENE-DB human TR gene sequences. In a later analysis, CDR3 sequences and most-parsimonious VDJ recombination scenarios were assigned using the TCRdist pipeline. In a later analysis, each TCR beta chain was defined by its CDR3 amino acid sequence together with its V-gene family, and reads lacking a unique V-gene family were excluded. To address suspected cross-contamination and a sequencing artifact, a later analysis removed a few hundred highly shared, low-generation-probability nucleotide sequences. In a later analysis, a clonal expansion index was calculated for each public chain from normalized within-repertoire ranks of inferred template counts. In a later analysis, generation probabilities were computed with a VDJ recombination model fitted to out-of-frame rearrangements, and the resulting probabilities were checked against IGoR. In a later analysis, hypergeometric tests were used to score TCR-TCR, TCR-HLA and TCR-CMV co-occurrence, with a repertoire-size bias correction applied to TCR pairs. In a later analysis, false discovery rates were estimated by permuting HLA or CMV assignments 20 times. In a later analysis, co-occurring TCRs were grouped using DBSCAN, with TCRdist sequence similarity added in when clustering inside HLA-allele-positive subsets. Repertoires with fewer than 30,000 or more than 120,000 public chains, plus five repertoires with anomalous nucleotide sharing, were excluded from co-occurrence clustering. TCRdb took over this immuneACCESS table, retaining in-frame rearrangements with V and J assigned. Such tables are incomplete; in checked studies, under half of the missing clones stem from an unresolved V gene, and the remainder is unexplained. D and trimming were read from the DNA, whereas the V and J calls and clone size are those reported in that table. The sample table on file contains about 49,000 clones. The biggest ten clones account for under 15% of the sample.

The cohort comprised some 680 healthy bone marrow donors. At the time of sampling, all cohort members were nominally healthy, though unrecorded immune exposures were likely present. The donor tested CMV seropositive, placing the donor among the approximately 310 seropositive members of the cohort. A peripheral blood sample was provided by each donor, and peripheral blood mononuclear cells were used for TCR beta sequencing. The Qiagen DNeasy Blood Extraction Kit was used to extract genomic DNA from the blood cell samples. Recombination linked TRBV4-2 to TRBJ1-5; TRBD1 is a possible D gene, resting on 6 matching bases. The sample consisted of PBMCs. The sequence was obtained from a young man in good health and CMV-seropositive. The CDR3 reads as follows: CASSQGEQGRSNQPQHF. The DNA sequence follows: TGTGCCAGCAGCCAAGGGGAACAGGGCCGTAGCAATCAGCCCCAGCATTTT.